This TCR beta chain was recorded in a study of glioma-infiltrating T cells. The table lists this clonotype with many counts. Its antigen is not identified. The iRepertoire nested amplicon-rescue multiplex PCR amplified TCR alpha and beta CDR3s from RNA. TCRdb re-analysed the multiplex PCR reads in MiXCR, keeping a single row per CDR3 protein. The sample holds approximately 93,000 distinct CDR3 sequences, approximately 42% seen once. The ends were cut back, 4 bases at V and 6 bases at J, with 7 bases in the middle. Per germline, CDR1 SQVTM and CDR2 ANQGSEA. The CDR3 is made up of 11 amino acids. Study-wide results and caveats: Very few CDR3 sequences were shared between tissue and blood.

V and J are TRBV29-1 and TRBJ2-1; tentative D call: TRBD1 (5 bases). The sequencing sample was made of glioma tissue, nonneoplastic brain tissue, or PBMCs (not recorded which). The receptor was isolated from a human donor with low-grade glioma or glioblastoma, undergoing nonglioma brain surgery, or in good health (not recorded which). CDR3 coding DNA: TGCAGCGTTGGGGGCCGCAATGAGCAGTTCTTC. Protein product: CSVGGRNEQFF.